The 23 T cell receptor beta chains below come from one sample, sequenced in a study of blood T cells in healthy people across ages. A second PCR of 7 to 11 cycles used a sample-barcoded 5' primer and a J-beta primer mix. MiXCR was run by TCRdb on the 5' RACE reads, yielding one entry per CDR3 protein. The repertoire holds about 690,000 distinct CDR3 sequences, with 40% to 45% as singletons. Input material: blood. The receptors shown here come from an elderly man in good health.

The CDR3 protein is CASRSGLAVNEQFF. For the CDR3, the DNA is TGTGCCAGCAGGTCGGGACTAGCGGTTAATGAGCAGTTCTTC. The chain uses TRBV6-2 or TRBV6-3 and TRBJ2-1; TRBD2 matches 11 bases. This CDR3 is built from 14 residues. The germline V gene has CDR1 MNHEY and CDR2 SVGEGT. V was clipped by 6 bases and J by 7 bases; unmatched bases: 5.

The V gene is TRBV2, the J gene TRBJ2-4; perhaps TRBD1 as D (5 bases). The CDR3 consists of 15 residues. V lost 7 bases and J 0 bases, leaving 13 bases between the germline ends. Germline V gene lookup returns CDR1 SNHLY and CDR2 FYNNEI. The CDR3 here is CASTREQVAKNIQYF. As DNA, the CDR3 is TGTGCCAGCACAAGGGAACAGGTAGCCAAAAACATTCAGTACTTC.

This clonotype was observed a handful of times. This chain joins TRBV3-1 and TRBJ2-5, with a possible D match to TRBD2 (6 bases). Germline loops: CDR1 LGHDT, CDR2 YNNKEL (reference sequence). The CDR3 contains 15 residues. V was trimmed by 0 bases and J by 7 bases, leaving 15 bases between them. The CDR3 here is CASSQDPAQRVTQYF. The CDR3 nucleotides are TGTGCCAGCAGCCAAGATCCTGCGCAGCGGGTGACCCAGTACTTC.

V gene TRBV3-1 combines with J gene TRBJ2-1, with D perhaps matching TRBD1 (6 bases). The J call may be in error: the DNA end matches TRBJ2-7 better. This CDR3 has 19 residues. CDR1 and CDR2 from the germline V gene are LGHDT and YNNKEL (reference sequence). The CDR3 sequence: CASSQELDLRGSSYNEQYF. The CDR3 nucleotides are TGTGCCAGCAGCCAAGAATTAGATTTGAGGGGGAGCTCCTACAATGAGCAGTACTTC.

This chain joins TRBV7-9 and TRBJ2-3, with D possibly TRBD2 on 5 matching bases. The germline V gene has CDR1 SEHNR and CDR2 FQNEAQ (reference sequence). The length of the CDR3 is 17 residues. V shed 4 bases and J shed 4 bases, with 21 bases lying between them. The chain's CDR3 is CASSSPTGRGISDTQYF. The CDR3 nucleotides read TGTGCCAGCAGCTCCCCCACGGGAAGAGGGATCTCAGATACGCAGTATTTT.

This clonotype was seen more than once but under ten times. For the CDR3, the DNA is TGTGCCAGCAGCCAAGGAAACAGCAGGGTTAAGGTCATGGACACTGAAGCTTTCTTT. Amino acid sequence: CASSQGNSRVKVMDTEAFF. The chain couples TRBV14 to TRBJ1-1; D perhaps matches TRBD1 (5 bases). CDR3 size: 19 residues. The ends were cut back, 1 base at V and 3 bases at J, with 24 bases in the middle. Per the germline V gene, CDR1 is SGHDN and CDR2 is FVKESK.

A few counts support this clonotype. The rearrangement links TRBV4-1 to TRBJ1-2; D may be TRBD1 (6 bases). Trimming left V 2 bases short and J 2 bases short, with 12 bases between. The CDR3 runs 15 residues. Germline V gene sequence: CDR1 MGHRA, CDR2 YSYEKL. The CDR3 loop is CASSQRQEGNYGYTF. Here the CDR3 DNA reads TGCGCCAGCAGCCAAAGACAGGAGGGAAACTATGGCTACACCTTC.

V is TRBV7-9 and J is TRBJ2-3; D is perhaps TRBD2 (5 bases). The CDR3 loop spans 18 amino acids. With 1 base removed from V and 2 bases from J, the gap between germline ends came to 19 bases. The germline CDR1 and CDR2 sequences are SEHNR and FQNEAQ (reference sequence). CDR3 protein: CASSLGGSGFSLTDTQYF. CDR3 nucleotide sequence: TGTGCCAGCAGCTTAGGAGGGAGCGGCTTCTCCCTCACAGATACGCAGTATTTT.

This clonotype was observed a single time. The chain combines TRBV4-2 with TRBJ1-2, with D uncertain. This CDR3 has 13 amino acids. The germline V gene has CDR1 LGHNA and CDR2 YNFKEQ. V was cut by 0 bases and J by 9 bases, with 11 bases left in between. CDR3 nucleotides: TGTGCCAGCAGCCAAGATCGGGCAGAGCGCTACACCTTC. Protein product: CASSQDRAERYTF.

The V call is TRBV6-2 or TRBV6-3, the J call TRBJ2-7; 10 positions match TRBD2. CDR3 length: 15 amino acids. The germline V gene encodes CDR1 MNHEY and CDR2 SVGEGT. V dropped 6 bases and J dropped 3; count of bases not matched to a gene: 8. The CDR3, as DNA: TGTGCCAGCAGGCCCGGGACTAGCGTTCTCTACGAGCAGTACTTC. It specifies CASRPGTSVLYEQYF.

This clonotype was counted a few times. V gene TRBV6-5 combines with J gene TRBJ2-6; perhaps TRBD1 as D (6 bases). From germline, CDR1 is MNHEY and CDR2 SVGAGI. The CDR3 extends over 16 amino acids. V was cut by 0 bases and J by 5 bases, with 11 bases left in between. In nucleotides, the CDR3 is TGTGCCAGCAGTTACTCCCGGCAGGGGAGGGCCAACGTCCTGACTTTC. Protein: CASSYSRQGRANVLTF.

This clonotype was seen only a few times. J is TRBJ2-2 and V is TRBV7-8; D is possibly TRBD2 (6 bases). Germline V gene data show CDR1 as SGHVS and CDR2 as FQNEAQ. V lost 0 bases and J 2 bases, leaving 19 bases between the germline ends. The CDR3 extends over 19 amino acids. For the CDR3, the DNA is TGTGCCAGCAGCTTAGCGTATTGGAGGGACCCTATAAACACCGGGGAGCTGTTTTTT. This encodes CASSLAYWRDPINTGELFF.

This clonotype was detected only a few times. The rearrangement links TRBV12-3 or TRBV12-4 to TRBJ2-5; 7 bases align to TRBD1. The length of the CDR3 is 15 residues. With V trimmed by 5 bases and J by 7 bases, 13 bases remained unmatched. CDR3 DNA: TGTGCCAGCAGTATGGGGACAGACCTACTTTCGACCCAGTACTTC. Protein sequence: CASSMGTDLLSTQYF.

V usage is TRBV5-5 and J usage is TRBJ1-1, with unresolved D. This CDR3 contains 15 residues. The V end lost 0 bases, the J end lost 1 base, and 10 bases lay between the germline ends. CDR1 and CDR2 (germline): SGHKS, YYEKEE (reference sequence). The CDR3 DNA sequence: TGTGCCAGCAGCTTGGTACGCGGCCCGAACACTGAAGCTTTCTTT. It specifies CASSLVRGPNTEAFF.

This clonotype has more than one count but fewer than ten. V usage is TRBV12-3 or TRBV12-4 and J usage is TRBJ2-5; 8 bases map to TRBD2. The CDR3 loop spans 14 amino acids. Trimming removed 6 bases from V and 1 base from J; junction bases left unmatched: 4. As DNA, the CDR3 is TGTGCCAGCAGCCACGGGGGGGCCCAAGAGACCCAGTACTTC. This sequence encodes CASSHGGAQETQYF.

This clonotype was picked up a small number of times. The chain carries TRBV6-2 or TRBV6-3 and TRBJ2-5, with a possible D match to TRBD2 (5 bases). The CDR3 spans 15 residues. Per germline, CDR1 MNHEY and CDR2 SVGEGT. V lost 5 bases, J lost 1 base, and 14 bases lay in between. Here the CDR3 reads CASSPGGRSQETQYF. The CDR3 nucleotides are TGTGCCAGCAGTCCAGGAGGACGTAGCCAAGAGACCCAGTACTTC.

The V gene is TRBV20-1, the J gene TRBJ2-5; 9 bases map to TRBD2. V lost 4 bases, J lost 1 base, and 13 bases stayed unmatched. From germline, CDR1 is DFQATT and CDR2 SNEGSKA (reference sequence). This CDR3 is built from 17 residues. The CDR3 nucleotides read TGCAGTGCTATCGAGCCCCGACTAGCGGCCATCCAAGAGACCCAGTACTTC. Translated: CSAIEPRLAAIQETQYF.

This chain links TRBV4-2 with TRBJ2-3, with no clear D. The germline V gene encodes CDR1 LGHNA and CDR2 YNFKEQ. This CDR3 spans 14 amino acids. The germline V and J ends were trimmed by 0 bases and 4 bases, with 8 bases remaining between them. The CDR3 coding sequence is TGTGCCAGCAGCCAAGATAACGTGGCAGATACGCAGTATTTT. This codes for CASSQDNVADTQYF.

The V gene is TRBV5-6, the J gene TRBJ2-4; the match to TRBD1 covers 10 bases. V lost 0 bases to trimming and J lost 8 bases; unmatched junction nucleotides: 8. CDR3 length equals 16 residues. Germline CDR1 is SGHDT and CDR2 is YYEEEE. CDR3: CASSLGTGGLVDIQYF. DNA for the CDR3: TGTGCCAGCAGCTTGGGGACAGGGGGATTGGTAGACATTCAGTACTTC.

The rearrangement uses TRBV9 and TRBJ2-1, with TRBD1 identical over 10 bases. Germline CDR1 is SGDLS and CDR2 is YYNGEE. The CDR3 is 17 residues long. J gave up 5 bases and V 3 bases, and 11 bases lay outside the gene matches. CDR3 amino acids: CASSAGQGGPGHNEQFF. CDR3 DNA: TGTGCCAGCAGCGCTGGACAGGGGGGGCCAGGGCACAATGAGCAGTTCTTC. The variable domain in full, with the rest retrieved from reference TRBV9 and TRBJ2-1, is DSGVTQTPKHLITATGQRVTLRCSPRSGDLSVYWYQQSLDQGLQFLIQYYNGEERAKGNILERFSAQQFPDLHSELNLSSLELGDSALYFCASSAGQGGPGHNEQFFGPGTRLTVL.

The count of this clonotype is one. J is TRBJ2-3 and V is TRBV12-3 or TRBV12-4; 8 bases agree with TRBD2. V trimming: 2 bases; J trimming: 5 bases; junction bases outside the gene matches: 15. The CDR3 extends over 18 amino acids. This chain's CDR3 is CASSLMRGGGPSGDTQYF. The CDR3 DNA reads as TGTGCCAGCAGTTTAATGCGAGGCGGGGGGCCTTCGGGAGATACGCAGTATTTT.

This clonotype was picked up a small number of times. The rearrangement joins TRBV3-1 to TRBJ2-7, with TRBD1 matching over 7 bases. With V trimmed by 1 base and J by 0 bases, 6 bases remained unmatched. The length of the CDR3 is 16 residues. CDR1 is LGHDT and CDR2 is YNNKEL in the germline V gene (reference sequence). The CDR3 bases are TGTGCCAGCAGCCAAGTTGGGACAGTGAGCTCCTACGAGCAGTACTTC. This sequence encodes CASSQVGTVSSYEQYF.

A remark on this clonotype: A read error is possible here, since a much larger clone lies one base away. The V and J genes are TRBV6-5 and TRBJ2-1; perhaps TRBD2 as D (6 bases). In germline, CDR1 is MNHEY, CDR2 SVGAGI. The CDR3 is made up of 13 amino acids. CDR3 bases: TGTGCCGGCAGACTAGACAGCTACAATGAGCAGTTCTTC. This codes for CAGRLDSYNEQFF.